A single sample is the source of the 17 T cell receptor beta chains below, sequenced in a study of neoadjuvant anti-PD-1 for oral cavity cancer. The repertoire was sequenced with immunoSEQ multiplex PCR; TCRdb's copy has only in-frame clones and lacks some. The sample lists around 30,000 clones, about 83% seen once, with roughly 3.6% in the top ten. The material sequenced was PBMCs, taken before nivolumab (anti-PD-1) treatment. These receptors were obtained from a person aged 35 to 85 with oral cavity squamous cell carcinoma.

As concerns this clone: The junction and the germline gene differ at one end; a read error may be behind it. The CDR3 is CSANQRREAHF. As DNA, the CDR3 is TGCAGTGCTAACCAGCGACGGGAGGCCCACTTC. The chain recombines TRBV20-1 with TRBJ2-5; 7 nucleotides line up with TRBD2. CDR1 DFQATT and CDR2 SNEGSKA come from the germline V gene (reference sequence). This CDR3 is built from 11 residues.

The chain combines TRBV7-3 with TRBJ2-5, with D possibly TRBD2 on 5 matching bases. CDR1 is SGHTA and CDR2 is FQGTGA in the germline V gene. The CDR3 spans 13 residues. The germline V and J ends were trimmed by 5 bases and 5 bases, with 12 bases remaining between them. For the CDR3, the DNA is TGTGCCAGCAGCGAGTCGCGAGGGGAGACCCAGTACTTC. The encoded protein is CASSESRGETQYF.

The chain links TRBV9 to TRBJ1-1, with no clear D. The V gene lost 4 bases and the J gene lost 3 bases, with 10 bases spanning the gap. CDR3 length: 13 residues. Looked up from germline, CDR1 is SGDLS and CDR2 is YYNGEE. CDR3 bases: TGTGCCAGCAGCCCCCACATCTACACTGAAGCTTTCTTT. Its protein is CASSPHIYTEAFF.

The chain links TRBV7-2 to TRBJ2-5; D perhaps matches TRBD2 (6 bases). V lost 3 bases and J 2 bases, leaving 13 bases between the germline ends. The CDR3 length is 15 residues. CDR1 and CDR2 (germline): SGHTA, FQGNSA. CDR3 in amino acids: CASSFGGTRQETQYF. CDR3 nucleotides: TGTGCCAGCAGCTTCGGAGGGACTCGGCAAGAGACCCAGTACTTC.

J is TRBJ2-3 and V is TRBV19; weak D call: TRBD1 (6 bases). The V end lost 2 bases, the J end lost 0 bases, and 9 bases lay between the germline ends. The CDR3 has 15 amino acids. The germline V gene encodes CDR1 LNHDA and CDR2 SQIVND (reference sequence). The DNA for the CDR3 is TGTGCCAGTAGTATAAGGACAGCTAGCACAGATACGCAGTATTTT. Amino acid sequence: CASSIRTASTDTQYF.

The chain has TRBV5-1 and TRBJ2-6; D perhaps matches TRBD2 (5 bases). CDR1 and CDR2 from the germline V gene are SGHRS and YFSETQ. The CDR3 is 16 amino acids. V gave up 3 bases and J gave up 1 base, with 11 bases separating them. CDR3 sequence (DNA): TGCGCCAGCAGCTCTTTGACGGGGTCTGGGGCCAACGTCCTGACTTTC. It codes for CASSSLTGSGANVLTF. The full variable domain, in which reference TRBV5-1 and TRBJ2-6 provide the parts outside the CDR3, is KAGVTQTPRYLIKTRGQQVTLSCSPISGHRSVSWYQQTPGQGLQFLFEYFSETQRNKGNFPGRFSGRQFSNSRSEMNVSTLELGDSALYLCASSSLTGSGANVLTFGAGSRLTVL.

The chain joins TRBV5-1 to TRBJ1-4; D uncertain. V lost 5 bases to trimming and J lost 3 bases, with 26 bases between them. This CDR3 contains 19 residues. Per the germline V gene, CDR1 is SGHRS and CDR2 is YFSETQ. The CDR3 DNA sequence: TGCGCCAGCAGATTATGGGAGAGCCACGAAGAGAAGGCTAATGAAAAACTGTTTTTT. It yields the protein CASRLWESHEEKANEKLFF.

The chain recombines TRBV6-6 with TRBJ1-4; D is possibly TRBD1 (5 bases). The CDR3 spans 15 residues. Trimming removed 8 bases from V and 8 bases from J, with 21 bases in between. Germline assignment: CDR1 MNHNY and CDR2 SVGAGI (reference sequence). CDR3 residues: CASGPPAGKEEKLFF. Here the CDR3 DNA reads TGTGCCAGCGGACCCCCGGCAGGGAAAGAGGAAAAACTGTTTTTT.

The genes are TRBV9 and TRBJ2-5; 9 positions agree with TRBD1. CDR3 length equals 13 residues. The V gene's germline CDR1 is SGDLS and CDR2 YYNGEE. Germline trimming cut 5 bases from V and 5 bases from J; bases unmatched to any gene: 4. CDR3 sequence: CASRGQGAETQYF. The CDR3 DNA sequence: TGTGCCAGCAGGGGACAGGGAGCTGAGACCCAGTACTTC.

This chain links TRBV5-4 with TRBJ2-1; 7 bases fit TRBD1. Germline assignment: CDR1 SGHNT and CDR2 YYREEE (reference sequence). V lost 2 bases to trimming and J lost 7 bases; unmatched junction nucleotides: 9. The length of the CDR3 is 15 residues. For the CDR3, the DNA is TGTGCCAGCAGCTTAGGGGGCGCAGCGAGAAATGAGCAGTTCTTC. Amino acid sequence: CASSLGGAARNEQFF. The full variable domain, in which reference TRBV5-4 and TRBJ2-1 provide the parts outside the CDR3, is ETGVTQSPTHLIKTRGQQVTLRCSSQSGHNTVSWYQQALGQGPQFIFQYYREEENGRGNFPPRFSGLQFPNYSSELNVNALELDDSALYLCASSLGGAARNEQFFGPGTRLTVL.

The chain couples TRBV10-3 to TRBJ1-2, with 8 bases matching TRBD1. Germline V gene data show CDR1 as ENHRY and CDR2 as SYGVKD. The CDR3 loop spans 15 amino acids. J gave up 1 base and V 0 bases, and 1 base lay outside the gene matches. The chain's CDR3 is CAISESGQVNYGYTF. CDR3 DNA sequence: TGTGCCATCAGTGAGTCGGGACAGGTTAACTATGGCTACACCTTC.

This chain connects TRBV21-1 to TRBJ1-6; no DNA check was done on the table's D call, TRBD1. TRBV21-1 is noted as a pseudogene. CDR3 size: 18 residues. The CDR3 sequence is CASSIGDSQSSYNSPLHF. The DNA for the CDR3 is TGTGCCAGCAGCATAGGGGACAGCCAAAGCTCCTATAATTCACCCCTCCACTTT.

The chain is built from TRBV5-1 and TRBJ1-3, with D hard to call. From germline, CDR1 is SGHRS and CDR2 YFSETQ. The CDR3 spans 13 residues. With 0 bases removed from V and 3 bases from J, the gap between germline ends came to 4 bases. For the CDR3, the DNA is TGCGCCAGCAGCTTGGAGTTTGGAAACACCATATATTTT. This gives the protein CASSLEFGNTIYF.

Here the CDR3 DNA reads TGTGCCAGCACCCCTTTGGGACAGAGCAATCAGCCCCAGCATTTT. Its protein product is CASTPLGQSNQPQHF. The chain combines TRBV28 with TRBJ1-5, with TRBD1 matching over 7 bases. CDR3 size: 15 residues. The V and J ends lost 7 bases and 1 base, in that order; junction bases with no gene match: 7. CDR1 MDHEN and CDR2 SYDVKM come from the germline V gene. The entire variable domain, with the rest obtained from reference TRBV28 and TRBJ1-5, is as follows: DVKVTQSSRYLVKRTGEKVFLECVQDMDHENMFWYRQDPGLGLRLIYFSYDVKMKEKGDIPEGYSVSREKKERFSLILESASTNQTSMYLCASTPLGQSNQPQHFGDGTRLSIL.

The chain carries TRBV7-7 and TRBJ2-5, with 13 bases lining up with TRBD2. The CDR3 is 15 amino acids. Germline V CDR1 and CDR2: SSHAT, FNYEAQ (reference sequence). After removal of 3 bases from V and 2 bases from J, the junction contained 0 bases not matched to a gene. The CDR3 sequence: CASSLGLAGQETQYF. The DNA of the CDR3 is TGTGCCAGCAGCTTGGGACTAGCGGGGCAAGAGACCCAGTACTTC.

The chain has TRBV5-4 and TRBJ2-7, with 11 bases matching TRBD1. V was pared by 3 bases and J by 3 bases, with 2 bases of the junction left unmatched. Germline V gives CDR1 SGHNT, CDR2 YYREEE (reference sequence). The CDR3 has 14 residues. CDR3 in amino acids: CASSWGQGDYEQYF. CDR3 sequence (DNA): TGTGCCAGCAGCTGGGGACAGGGGGACTACGAGCAGTACTTC.

The chain couples TRBV6-6 to TRBJ1-2; TRBD1 might be the D (5 bases). Germline CDR1 reads MNHNY; CDR2 reads SVGAGI (reference sequence). V gave up 8 bases and J gave up 5 bases, with 15 bases separating them. The CDR3 extends over 13 amino acids. This CDR3 is CASSQGDGYGYTF. For the CDR3, the DNA is TGTGCCAGCTCCCAAGGGGACGGATATGGCTACACCTTC.